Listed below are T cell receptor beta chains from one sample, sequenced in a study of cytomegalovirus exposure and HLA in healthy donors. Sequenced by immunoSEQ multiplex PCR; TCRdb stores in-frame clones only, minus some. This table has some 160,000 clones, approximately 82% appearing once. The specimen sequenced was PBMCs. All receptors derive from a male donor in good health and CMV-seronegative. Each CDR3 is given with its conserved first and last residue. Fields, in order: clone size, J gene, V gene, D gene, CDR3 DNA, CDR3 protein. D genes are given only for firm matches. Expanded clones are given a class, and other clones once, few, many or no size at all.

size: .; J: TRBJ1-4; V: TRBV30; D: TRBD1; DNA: TGTGCCTGGAGGCCCGGACAGGCTCGGTTTGAAAAACTGTTTTTT; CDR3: CAWRPGQARFEKLFF
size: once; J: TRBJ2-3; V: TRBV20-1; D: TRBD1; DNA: TGCAGTGGACAGGGGTCAGATACGCAGTATTTT; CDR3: CSGQGSDTQYF
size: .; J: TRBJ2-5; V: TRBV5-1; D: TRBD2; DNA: TGCGCCAGCAGCCCCCGCGGGGGGCGGGAGACCCAGTACTTC; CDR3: CASSPRGGRETQYF
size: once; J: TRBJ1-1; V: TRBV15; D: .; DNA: TGTGCCACCAGCAGAGATAGGGGGTTGGGCACTGAAGCTTTCTTT; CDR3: CATSRDRGLGTEAFF
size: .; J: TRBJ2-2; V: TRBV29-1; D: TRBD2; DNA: TGCAGCGCGGGAGGGCGAGGCACCGGGGAGCTGTTTTTT; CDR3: CSAGGRGTGELFF
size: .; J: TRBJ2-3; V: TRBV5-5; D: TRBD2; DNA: TGTGCCAGCAGCTTTCGGGGGGACACAGATACGCAGTATTTT; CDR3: CASSFRGDTDTQYF
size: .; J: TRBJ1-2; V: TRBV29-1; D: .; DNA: TGCAGCGTTGAATTCGGGGGAGGGGATGGCTACACCTTC; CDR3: CSVEFGGGDGYTF
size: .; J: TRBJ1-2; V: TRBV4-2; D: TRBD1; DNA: TGTGCCAGCAGCCAAGACCGACAGGGCGCTAACTATGGCTACACCTTC; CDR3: CASSQDRQGANYGYTF
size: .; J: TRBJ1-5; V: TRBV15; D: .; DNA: TGTGCCACCGCCCGTCGGGGGAGAAATCAGCCCCAGCATTTT; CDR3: CATARRGRNQPQHF
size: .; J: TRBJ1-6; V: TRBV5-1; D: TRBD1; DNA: TGCGCCAGCAGCTTGGGACAGGGAATTAAGAATTCACCCCTCCACTTT; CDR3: CASSLGQGIKNSPLHF
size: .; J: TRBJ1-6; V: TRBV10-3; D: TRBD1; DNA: TGTGCCATCAGTGTACGGGACAGGGGAAGCTATAATTCACCCCTCCACTTT; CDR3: CAISVRDRGSYNSPLHF
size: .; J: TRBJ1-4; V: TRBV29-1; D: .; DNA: TGCAGCGTTGAGGGGGGAAGGCCTAATGAAAAACTGTTTTTT; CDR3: CSVEGGRPNEKLFF
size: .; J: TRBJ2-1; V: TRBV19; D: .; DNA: TGTGCCAGTAGTCTCGCTAGCTCCTACAATGAGCAGTTCTTC; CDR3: CASSLASSYNEQFF
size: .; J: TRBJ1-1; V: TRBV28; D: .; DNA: TGTGCCAGCACCTACCCATGGGCGTTCTCTGAAGCTTTCTTT; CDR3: CASTYPWAFSEAFF
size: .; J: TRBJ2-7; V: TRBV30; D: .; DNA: TGTGCCTGGAGTGAAAAGACATCCTACGAGCAGTACTTC; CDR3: CAWSEKTSYEQYF
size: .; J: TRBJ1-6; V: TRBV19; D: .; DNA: TGTGCCAGTAGTTACGGGGGGCGCGGTTCACCCCTCCACTTT; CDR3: CASSYGGRGSPLHF
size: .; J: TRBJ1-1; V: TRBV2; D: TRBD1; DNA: TGTGCCAGCCTACCCGGACAGGGTTTTGGGTCTGAAGCTTTCTTT; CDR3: CASLPGQGFGSEAFF
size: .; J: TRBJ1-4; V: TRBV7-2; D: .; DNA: TGTGCCAGCAGCTTTAGTTGGGGGGATGAAAAACTGTTTTTT; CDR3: CASSFSWGDEKLFF
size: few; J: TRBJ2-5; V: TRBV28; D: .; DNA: TGTGCCAGCAGCTTACCAGCGATCCAAGAGACCCAGTACTTC; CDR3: CASSLPAIQETQYF
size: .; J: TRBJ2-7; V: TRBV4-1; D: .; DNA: TGCGCCAGCAGCCAAGGGCTCGAGCAGTACTTC; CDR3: CASSQGLEQYF
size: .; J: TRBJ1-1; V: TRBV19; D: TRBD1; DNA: TGTGCCAGTAGTGGCCGGGACAGGGTCTTCTCTGAAGCTTTCTTT; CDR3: CASSGRDRVFSEAFF
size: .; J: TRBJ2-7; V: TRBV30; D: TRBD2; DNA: TGTGCCTGGAGTAGATTAGCGGGTGCAAAGGGCGAGCAGTACTTC; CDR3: CAWSRLAGAKGEQYF
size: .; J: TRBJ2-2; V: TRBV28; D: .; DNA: TGTGCCAGCAGTTCCCGGTTGGTCGCCGGGGAGCTGTTTTTT; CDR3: CASSSRLVAGELFF
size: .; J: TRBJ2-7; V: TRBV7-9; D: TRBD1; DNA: TGTGCCAGCAGCCCGGACAGGGGGCTTTCCGAGCAGTACTTC; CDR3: CASSPDRGLSEQYF
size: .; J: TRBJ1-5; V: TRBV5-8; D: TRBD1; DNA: TGTGCCAGCAGCTTCCCAGACAGGGGGCCCAATCAGCCCCAGCATTTT; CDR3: CASSFPDRGPNQPQHF
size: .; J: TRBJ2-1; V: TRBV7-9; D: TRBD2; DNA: TGTGCCAGCAGCTTAGAGGGAGGGCCCATTGAGCAGTTCTTC; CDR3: CASSLEGGPIEQFF